A single sample is the source of the 32 T cell receptor beta chains below, sequenced in a study of T cells in Graves' hyperthyroidism and ophthalmopathy. TCR beta CDR3 sequences were amplified from RNA transcripts. First-round RT-PCR with HTBI primers amplified the TCR CDR3 region. Each CDR3 protein is one row after TCRdb ran MiXCR on the multiplex PCR reads. This table has around 400,000 distinct CDR3 sequences, roughly 15% appearing once. Sequenced sample: blood. All receptors come from a woman aged 55 to 70 with Graves' ophthalmopathy.

This clonotype was seen only once. This chain links TRBV29-1 with TRBJ2-3; maybe TRBD1 (5 bases). This CDR3 has 14 residues. Deletions cut 8 bases from V and 2 bases from J, with 17 bases between. Germline V lookup: CDR1 SQVTM, CDR2 ANQGSEA. The chain's CDR3 is CSMSDMDTTDTQYF. DNA for the CDR3: TGCAGCATGTCCGACATGGACACCACAGATACGCAGTATTTT.

This clonotype was counted a few times. The chain employs TRBV3-1 and TRBJ1-1; 7 bases match TRBD1. From germline, CDR1 is LGHDT and CDR2 YNNKEL (reference sequence). The CDR3 runs to 15 residues. The trim removed 3 bases at V and 0 bases at J, leaving 4 bases unmatched. The CDR3 loop is CASSQSTGLNTEAFF. Written as DNA, the CDR3 is TGTGCCAGCAGCCAGTCGACAGGGTTGAACACTGAAGCTTTCTTT.

This clonotype was counted many times. The chain is built from TRBV7-6 and TRBJ2-7, with TRBD1 identical over 7 bases. The length of the CDR3 is 14 residues. Looked up from germline, CDR1 is SGHVS and CDR2 is FNYEAQ. J gave up 3 bases and V 3 bases, and 5 bases lay outside the gene matches. The CDR3 spells CASSLKRDSYEQYF. As DNA, the CDR3 is TGTGCCAGCAGCTTGAAACGGGACAGCTACGAGCAGTACTTC.

This sequence joins TRBV7-8 and TRBJ2-1, with D possibly being TRBD1 or TRBD2 (5 bases each). This CDR3 comprises 14 residues. The ends were cut back, 5 bases at V and 2 bases at J, with 10 bases in the middle. From germline, CDR1 is SGHVS and CDR2 FQNEAQ. CDR3 DNA: TGTGCCAGCAGCCGGGACGGTACCTACAATGAGCAGTTCTTC. The encoded protein is CASSRDGTYNEQFF.

This clonotype was detected many times. The chain uses TRBV6-1 and TRBJ2-7, with TRBD2 matching over 10 bases. V shed 2 bases, J shed 1 base, and the junction held 2 bases outside the gene matches. This CDR3 has 15 residues. Germline V lookup: CDR1 MNHNS, CDR2 SASEGT. The CDR3 DNA reads TGTGCCAGCAGTGAATCACTAGCGGGATCCTACGAGCAGTACTTC. It is translated as CASSESLAGSYEQYF.

This clonotype came up a few times. The chain couples TRBV29-1 to TRBJ1-1; 7 bases align to TRBD1. There are 14 residues in the CDR3. Germline CDR1 and CDR2: SQVTM and ANQGSEA. With V trimmed by 5 bases and J by 5 bases, 11 bases remained unmatched. The CDR3 protein is CSVYPDRLRTEAFF. In DNA form, the CDR3 reads TGCAGCGTTTATCCGGACAGGTTACGTACTGAAGCTTTCTTT.

This clonotype was detected only a few times. The rearrangement joins TRBV19 to TRBJ2-1; D assignment may be TRBD1 or TRBD2 (5 bases each). V was pared by 3 bases and J by 7 bases, with 7 bases between. The CDR3 is 12 residues long. Germline assignment: CDR1 LNHDA and CDR2 SQIVND (reference sequence). The CDR3 coding sequence is TGTGCCAGTAGTATTGGGGGTAATGAGCAGTTCTTC. This gives the protein CASSIGGNEQFF.

In its sample, this clonotype was seen a few times. The chain has TRBV3-1 and TRBJ2-7, with TRBD1 matching over 7 bases. The CDR3 contains 14 residues. V shed 4 bases and J 3 bases; nucleotides not matched to a gene: 6. Per the germline V gene, CDR1 is LGHDT and CDR2 is YNNKEL (reference sequence). DNA for the CDR3: TGTGCCAGCAGCCTAGAAGGACAGGACTACGAGCAGTACTTC. Amino acid sequence: CASSLEGQDYEQYF.

The V call is TRBV19, the J call TRBJ2-4; maybe TRBD1 (6 bases). This CDR3 has 15 residues. Trimming removed 6 bases from V and 1 base from J, with 13 bases in between. In germline, CDR1 is LNHDA, CDR2 SQIVND (reference sequence). CDR3 coding DNA: TGTGCCAGTAGCCTACAGGGCCCCGCCAAAAACATTCAGTACTTC. As protein: CASSLQGPAKNIQYF.

The gene calls are TRBV6-1 and TRBJ1-4, with 7 positions matching TRBD1. V lost 5 bases and J lost 4; bases outside the gene matches: 13. The CDR3 runs to 17 residues. CDR1 is MNHNS and CDR2 is SASEGT in the germline V gene. The CDR3: CASSRYGQAQNNEKLFF. DNA for the CDR3: TGTGCCAGCAGTCGGTACGGACAGGCTCAGAATAATGAAAAACTGTTTTTT.

The table lists this clonotype with a few counts. V and J are TRBV5-5 and TRBJ2-7; 9 nucleotides agree with TRBD1. The CDR3 has 14 residues. CDR1 SGHKS and CDR2 YYEKEE come from the germline V gene (reference sequence). The V segment lost 5 bases and the J segment 6 bases; nucleotides outside the gene matches: 9. CDR3 amino acids: CASSLTGGEGEQYF. The CDR3 bases are TGTGCCAGCAGTCTAACAGGGGGCGAAGGCGAGCAGTACTTC.

Many counts were recorded for this clonotype. The rearrangement links TRBV7-9 to TRBJ2-1; no firm D call. The ends were cut back, 4 bases at V and 5 bases at J, with 15 bases in the middle. The CDR3 contains 15 residues. Germline V CDR1 and CDR2: SEHNR, FQNEAQ (reference sequence). The CDR3 DNA follows: TGTGCCAGCAGCTCCACTGTAGACCTACACAATGAGCAGTTCTTC. Its translation is CASSSTVDLHNEQFF. Looking up the rest from reference TRBV7-9 and TRBJ2-1 gives the full variable domain: DTGVSQNPRHKITKRGQNVTFRCDPISEHNRLYWYRQTLGQGPEFLTYFQNEAQLEKSRLLSDRFSAERPKGSFSTLEIQRTEQGDSAMYLCASSSTVDLHNEQFFGPGTRLTVL.

This chain joins TRBV2 and TRBJ1-3; D remains unclear. The CDR3 runs 11 residues. Germline loops: CDR1 SNHLY, CDR2 FYNNEI. V was cut by 3 bases and J by 7 bases, with 4 bases left in between. CDR3 DNA: TGTGCCAGCAGTGATGGGAACACCATATATTTT. Protein sequence: CASSDGNTIYF.

Note on this clonotype: A much more abundant neighbour one base away suggests this may be a read error. This likely comes from a read error, as the CDR3 has no conserved phenylalanine or tryptophan at its end. This chain uses TRBV28 with TRBJ2-1, with TRBD2 as a possible D gene (6 bases). The CDR3 totals 11 residues. Looked up from germline, CDR1 is MDHEN and CDR2 is SYDVKM. The V and J ends lost 8 bases and 10 bases respectively, with 12 bases between them. CDR3 amino acids: CASYRLGEQFS. The CDR3 DNA follows: TGTGCCAGCTACAGACTAGGGGAGCAGTTCTCC.

This clonotype was seen ten or more times. The gene calls are TRBV5-1 and TRBJ2-2; D is undetermined. The V end lost 4 bases, the J end lost 0 bases, and 7 bases lay between the germline ends. The germline CDR1 and CDR2 sequences are SGHRS and YFSETQ. The CDR3 length is 14 residues. The CDR3 protein is CASSKGPNTGELFF. CDR3 bases: TGCGCCAGCAGCAAGGGTCCGAACACCGGGGAGCTGTTTTTT.

The chain combines TRBV9 with TRBJ2-2, with D unresolved. The germline CDR1 and CDR2 sequences are SGDLS and YYNGEE. V shed 0 bases and J shed 3 bases, with 12 bases lying between them. This CDR3 comprises 16 residues. The CDR3 sequence is CASSVEMWKDTGELFF. In nucleotides, the CDR3 is TGTGCCAGCAGCGTAGAGATGTGGAAAGACACCGGGGAGCTGTTTTTT.

This clonotype was recorded at least ten times. The V and J genes are TRBV10-3 and TRBJ2-3, with 8 nucleotides matching TRBD1. The CDR3 totals 14 residues. CDR1 is ENHRY, CDR2 SYGVKD, per germline. Trimming at V came to 4 bases and at J to 4 bases, leaving 4 bases not matched to a gene. The CDR3 nucleotides are TGTGCCATCAGTGTGGACAGGGTTCCAGATACGCAGTATTTT. Translated: CAISVDRVPDTQYF.

This clonotype was seen repeatedly, ten times or more. This rearrangement joins TRBV10-3 to TRBJ2-7; 11 nucleotides match TRBD2. In germline, CDR1 is ENHRY, CDR2 SYGVKD. The CDR3 is 16 amino acids. V was clipped by 4 bases and J by 0 bases; unmatched bases: 5. In DNA, the CDR3 is TGTGCCATCAGTGCTCCGACTAGCGGGAACTCCTACGAGCAGTACTTC. It encodes CAISAPTSGNSYEQYF.

Many counts were recorded for this clonotype. The rearrangement uses TRBV2 and TRBJ2-2; D uncertain. The V end was cut by 7 bases, the J end by 0 bases, with 15 bases between. Germline CDR1 reads SNHLY; CDR2 reads FYNNEI. The CDR3 length is 16 residues. DNA for the CDR3: TGTGCCAGCACGTTGGAGACACCTTCGAACACCGGGGAGCTGTTTTTT. The encoded protein is CASTLETPSNTGELFF.

The genes are TRBV12-3 or TRBV12-4 and TRBJ2-1, with 7 bases aligning to TRBD2. Trimming took 7 bases from V and 10 from J; bases not matched to a gene: 10. CDR3 length equals 13 residues. The CDR3 region is CASTGTVGGEQFF. Written as DNA, the CDR3 is TGTGCCAGCACCGGGACTGTCGGGGGGGAGCAGTTCTTC.

With regard to this clonotype: At one end the junction does not follow the germline gene, possibly because of a read error. This chain uses TRBV19 with TRBJ2-6, with D possibly TRBD1 on 7 matching bases. This CDR3 has 19 amino acids. Per germline, CDR1 LNHDA and CDR2 SQIVND (reference sequence). In DNA form, the CDR3 reads TGTGCCAGTAGCCTAGGGAGACAGGGACTTTTCTCTGGGGCCAACGTCCCGACTTTC. It codes for CASSLGRQGLFSGANVPTF.

Only a few counts were recorded for this clonotype. The rearrangement joins TRBV7-3 to TRBJ1-6; D perhaps matches TRBD1 (5 bases). The CDR3 runs 14 residues. Germline loops: CDR1 SGHTA, CDR2 FQGTGA. V was trimmed by 5 bases and J by 9 bases, leaving 14 bases between them. Here the CDR3 reads CASSTGGGISPLHF. The CDR3 DNA sequence: TGTGCCAGCAGCACCGGGGGGGGGATTTCACCCCTCCACTTT.

This clonotype appeared a few times. This chain connects TRBV5-5 to TRBJ1-6; 7 bases are a match to TRBD1. The ends lost 1 base at V and 7 bases at J; junction bases unmatched: 8. Germline CDR1 reads SGHKS; CDR2 reads YYEKEE (reference sequence). The CDR3 totals 16 residues. CDR3 in DNA: TGTGCCAGCAGCTTGAGTCCGACAGGGAGCAATTCACCCCTCCACTTT. Encoded protein: CASSLSPTGSNSPLHF. The variable domain in full, completed from reference TRBV5-5 and TRBJ1-6, reads DAGVTQSPTHLIKTRGQQVTLRCSPISGHKSVSWYQQVLGQGPQFIFQYYEKEERGRGNFPDRFSARQFPNYSSELNVNALLLGDSALYLCASSLSPTGSNSPLHFGNGTRLTVT.

This clonotype was observed at least ten times. This chain joins TRBV11-2 and TRBJ2-3; D is perhaps TRBD2 (6 bases). Trimming removed 4 bases from V and 2 bases from J, with 22 bases in between. This CDR3 has 18 residues. Germline CDR1 SGHAT, CDR2 FQNNGV. The CDR3 spells CASSSGPSGTQITDTQYF. The CDR3, as DNA: TGTGCCAGCAGCTCGGGGCCGTCAGGGACTCAAATCACAGATACGCAGTATTTT.

This clonotype was counted many times. The chain has TRBV5-1 and TRBJ2-1, with 8 bases matching TRBD1. The V gene end was trimmed by 4 bases and the J gene end by 4 bases; junction bases not matched to a gene: 10. The CDR3 length is 16 residues. Germline V gene lookup returns CDR1 SGHRS and CDR2 YFSETQ. CDR3 nucleotide sequence: TGCGCCAGCAGCGACCCTTGGGGACAGGTATACAATGAGCAGTTCTTC. Translation gives CASSDPWGQVYNEQFF.

There are many counts of this clonotype. The chain recombines TRBV30 with TRBJ2-5; D is ambiguous. This CDR3 contains 12 residues. Trimming took 2 bases from V and 0 from J, leaving 4 bases between them. The germline gives CDR1 GTSNPN, CDR2 SVGIG (reference sequence). DNA of the CDR3: TGTGCCTGGAGTAGAAACCAAGAGACCCAGTACTTC. This encodes CAWSRNQETQYF.

On this clonotype: A much larger clone differs from this one at a single base, so this may be a read error. CDR3 DNA: TGTGCCAGCAGCTTAGGCAGGGGGCTTGATCAGCCCAAGCATTTT. It codes for CASSLGRGLDQPKHF. The J gene is TRBJ1-5, the V gene TRBV11-2, with TRBD1 matching over 8 bases. From germline, CDR1 is SGHAT and CDR2 FQNNGV. This CDR3 spans 15 amino acids. Full variable domain (outside the CDR3, taken from reference TRBV11-2 and TRBJ1-5): EAGVAQSPRYKIIEKRQSVAFWCNPISGHATLYWYQQILGQGPKLLIQFQNNGVVDDSQLPKDRFSAERLKGVDSTLKIQPAKLEDSAVYLCASSLGRGLDQPKHFGDGTRLSIL.

In its sample, this clonotype was seen many times. CDR3 sequence: CASSQDQGREQYF. In DNA, the CDR3 is TGTGCCAGCAGCCAAGATCAGGGTCGGGAGCAGTACTTC. The V gene is TRBV3-1, the J gene TRBJ2-7, with D tentatively TRBD1 (5 bases). Germline V gene data show CDR1 as LGHDT and CDR2 as YNNKEL (reference sequence). With 0 bases removed from V and 7 bases from J, the gap between germline ends came to 10 bases. The CDR3 loop spans 13 amino acids.

This clonotype has only a few counts. This rearrangement joins TRBV27 to TRBJ2-7; 9 nucleotides align to TRBD1. Germline CDR1 reads MNHEY; CDR2 reads SMNVEV (reference sequence). The CDR3 loop spans 14 amino acids. With 6 bases clipped from V and 6 bases from J, the junction kept 9 bases outside the gene matches. The CDR3 sequence: CASRSGQGTVEQYF. CDR3 DNA: TGTGCCAGCAGATCGGGACAGGGTACCGTCGAGCAGTACTTC.

The V gene is TRBV6-1, the J gene TRBJ1-6; 9 positions agree with TRBD1. The V segment lost 6 bases and the J segment 18 bases; nucleotides outside the gene matches: 6. This CDR3 is built from 11 residues. The V gene's germline CDR1 is MNHNS and CDR2 SASEGT. The CDR3 coding sequence is TGTGCCAGCAGCTCCGGGACAGGGAACCACTTT. It yields the protein CASSSGTGNHF.

This clonotype was counted a few times. This chain connects TRBV12-5 to TRBJ2-1, with 9 nucleotides matching TRBD2. Germline values: CDR1 LGHNT, CDR2 FRNRAP. The V gene end was trimmed by 5 bases and the J gene end by 7 bases; junction bases not matched to a gene: 6. There are 14 residues in the CDR3. The DNA for the CDR3 is TGTGCTAGTGGTCCCGGGACTAGCCCTAATGAGCAGTTCTTC. Protein: CASGPGTSPNEQFF. Supplemented by reference TRBV12-5 and TRBJ2-1, the full variable domain reads DARVTQTPRHKVTEMGQEVTMRCQPILGHNTVFWYRQTMMQGLELLAYFRNRAPLDDSGMPKDRFSAEMPDATLATLKIQPSEPRDSAVYFCASGPGTSPNEQFFGPGTRLTVL.

V usage is TRBV2 and J usage is TRBJ2-7; 7 bases line up with TRBD1. The CDR3 length is 13 residues. In germline, CDR1 is SNHLY, CDR2 FYNNEI. V shed 4 bases, J shed 3 bases, and the junction held 3 bases outside the gene matches. The DNA of the CDR3 is TGTGCCAGCAGTGTGACAGGGAGCTACGAGCAGTACTTC. Its translation: CASSVTGSYEQYF.